Listed here are 32 T cell receptor beta chains from one sample, sequenced in a study of neurological immune-mediated disorders. TCRdb re-called the 5' RACE reads with MiXCR, one entry per CDR3 protein. The table shows roughly 62,000 distinct CDR3 sequences, with about an eighth occurring only once. Sequenced input: PBMCs. The receptors derive from a man aged 60-69 years in good health.

This clonotype was found many times. The V and J genes are TRBV6-5 and TRBJ2-1; 15 bases line up with TRBD2. Germline trimming cut 6 bases from V and 5 bases from J; bases unmatched to any gene: 5. This CDR3 has 16 amino acids. The germline V gene encodes CDR1 MNHEY and CDR2 SVGAGI. The CDR3: CASSRTSGGGDNEQFF. The DNA for the CDR3 is TGTGCCAGCAGCCGGACTAGCGGGGGGGGCGACAATGAGCAGTTCTTC.

Ten or more counts support this clonotype. The V call is TRBV5-1, the J call TRBJ1-1; D might be TRBD1 (6 bases). This CDR3 spans 14 amino acids. Per germline, CDR1 SGHRS and CDR2 YFSETQ. Trimming shortened V by 5 bases and J by 4 bases, and 15 bases separated the two germline ends. CDR3 region: CASRGGGSGTEAFF. DNA for the CDR3: TGCGCCAGCAGAGGGGGGGGCTCGGGCACTGAAGCTTTCTTT.

This clonotype was counted only a few times. This sequence joins TRBV6-2 or TRBV6-3 and TRBJ2-7; D call uncertain. V was shortened by 6 bases and J by 0 bases, with 12 bases between the two germline ends. The CDR3 contains 14 residues. Germline V gene sequence: CDR1 MNHEY, CDR2 SVGEGT. CDR3 amino acids: CASRKTLSSYEQYF. For the CDR3, the DNA is TGTGCCAGCAGGAAAACGTTGAGCTCCTACGAGCAGTACTTC.

This clonotype was observed many times. The chain joins TRBV7-2 to TRBJ2-2, with 9 positions matching TRBD1. Unmatched junction bases numbered 5, after V lost 5 bases and J lost 7 bases. In germline, CDR1 is SGHTA, CDR2 FQGNSA. The CDR3 extends over 14 amino acids. The CDR3 nucleotides are TGTGCCAGCAGCATTCGACAGGGGGGCGGGGAGCTGTTTTTT. Translation gives CASSIRQGGGELFF.

This clonotype was found many times. The rearrangement joins TRBV20-1 to TRBJ2-1; a weak D match, TRBD1 (6 bases). V was clipped by 5 bases and J by 6 bases, with 11 bases between them. There are 12 residues in the CDR3. Looked up from germline, CDR1 is DFQATT and CDR2 is SNEGSKA (reference sequence). As DNA, the CDR3 is TGCAGTGCTGCCCGGACAGCCAATGAGCAGTTCTTC. This gives the protein CSAARTANEQFF.

This clonotype occurred many times. This chain connects TRBV5-1 to TRBJ2-2, with D possibly matching TRBD1 (5 bases). In germline, CDR1 is SGHRS, CDR2 YFSETQ. V lost 0 bases, J lost 5 bases, and 11 bases lay in between. The CDR3 sequence is 15 residues long. The CDR3 DNA is TGCGCCAGCAGCTTGGCCGAAGGGGTAACCGGGGAGCTGTTTTTT. It yields the protein CASSLAEGVTGELFF.

This clonotype showed up many times. This sequence joins TRBV12-3 or TRBV12-4 and TRBJ2-5, with TRBD2 matching 10 bases. The CDR3 is made up of 17 amino acids. Trimming took 7 bases from V and 2 from J; bases not matched to a gene: 13. The CDR3 loop reads CASTQGLAGALQETQYF. For the CDR3, the DNA is TGTGCCAGCACCCAGGGGCTAGCGGGGGCCCTACAAGAGACCCAGTACTTC.

This sequence joins TRBV7-2 and TRBJ2-3, with D possibly being TRBD1 (5 bases). This CDR3 contains 15 residues. Per the germline V gene, CDR1 is SGHTA and CDR2 is FQGNSA. The ends were cut back, 1 base at V and 11 bases at J, with 19 bases in the middle. CDR3 nucleotide sequence: TGTGCCAGCAGCTTAGTTCTAGGGGCCCACAATGAGCAGTATTTT. Its protein product is CASSLVLGAHNEQYF. The variable domain in full, completed from reference TRBV7-2 and TRBJ2-3, reads GAGVSQSPSNKVTEKGKDVELRCDPISGHTALYWYRQSLGQGLEFLIYFQGNSAPDKSGLPSDRFSAERTGGSVSTLTIQRTQQEDSAVYLCASSLVLGAHNEQYFGPGTRLTVL.

This clonotype was seen many times. This chain joins TRBV20-1 and TRBJ2-7; 7 bases map to TRBD1. The ends lost 2 bases at V and 2 bases at J; junction bases unmatched: 3. This CDR3 contains 13 residues. CDR1 and CDR2 (germline): DFQATT, SNEGSKA (reference sequence). CDR3 in DNA: TGCAGTGCTAGACAGGGGGTCACCTACGAGCAGTACTTC. The encoded protein is CSARQGVTYEQYF.

With respect to this clonotype: A much larger clone lies a single base off, so this may be a read error. The genes are TRBV4-3 and TRBJ2-2, with D perhaps TRBD1 (5 bases). This CDR3 region has 15 residues. Between the trimmed V and J ends, which lost 6 bases and 7 bases, there was a span of 18 bases. CDR1 and CDR2 (germline): LGHNA, YSLEER. CDR3: CASSQRVGANGELFF. The CDR3 nucleotides are TGCGCCAGCAGTCAAAGAGTAGGGGCGAACGGGGAGCTGTTTTTT.

This clonotype has ten or more counts. The gene calls are TRBV20-1 and TRBJ1-5, with 8 bases lining up with TRBD1. The V gene end was trimmed by 5 bases and the J gene end by 6 bases; junction bases not matched to a gene: 3. Germline CDR1 is DFQATT and CDR2 is SNEGSKA (reference sequence). The CDR3 length is 12 residues. The CDR3 coding sequence is TGCAGTGCTCAGGGGGCGGGTCAGCCCCAGCATTTT. It codes for CSAQGAGQPQHF.

This clonotype was counted many times. This chain joins TRBV7-2 and TRBJ2-7, with D perhaps TRBD1 (6 bases). The germline V and J ends were trimmed by 4 bases and 7 bases, with 17 bases remaining between them. The CDR3 consists of 14 residues. Germline lookup yields CDR1 SGHTA and CDR2 FQGNSA. CDR3 region: CASSSHIGGREQYF. CDR3 bases: TGTGCCAGCAGCTCTCACATAGGGGGAAGGGAGCAGTACTTC.

This sequence joins TRBV29-1 and TRBJ2-3; TRBD2 matches at 11 bases. V trimming: 7 bases; J trimming: 2 bases; junction bases outside the gene matches: 8. Germline lookup yields CDR1 SQVTM and CDR2 ANQGSEA. The CDR3 is 15 residues long. The CDR3 DNA follows: TGCAGCGCCCCGGGGACTAGCGGAATCACAGATACGCAGTATTTT. As protein: CSAPGTSGITDTQYF.

This clonotype was counted at least ten times. The gene calls are TRBV4-3 and TRBJ2-3, with unresolved D. In germline, CDR1 is LGHNA, CDR2 YSLEER. V shed 4 bases and J shed 0 bases, with 8 bases lying between them. The CDR3 has 14 residues. This CDR3 reads CASSLSASTDTQYF. CDR3 DNA: TGCGCCAGCAGCCTGTCGGCTAGCACAGATACGCAGTATTTT.

The table lists this clonotype with many counts. The chain joins TRBV5-6 to TRBJ2-7; 11 nucleotides agree with TRBD2. The V gene's germline CDR1 is SGHDT and CDR2 YYEEEE. The CDR3 sequence is 15 residues long. Trimming cost V 3 bases and J 2 bases; bases outside gene matches: 4. The CDR3 DNA reads as TGTGCCAGCAGCTCCCCTAGCGGGGGGACCTACGAGCAGTACTTC. It yields the protein CASSSPSGGTYEQYF.

This clonotype was counted at least ten times. CDR3 region: CASSLQGENTGELFF. CDR3 nucleotide sequence: TGTGCCAGCAGCTTACAGGGTGAAAACACCGGGGAGCTGTTTTTT. V usage is TRBV7-2 and J usage is TRBJ2-2; D is perhaps TRBD1 (5 bases). Trimming stripped 2 bases from V and 2 bases from J, with 9 bases between. This CDR3 region has 15 residues. The V gene's germline CDR1 is SGHTA and CDR2 FQGNSA. Complete variable domain (other parts from reference TRBV7-2 and TRBJ2-2): GAGVSQSPSNKVTEKGKDVELRCDPISGHTALYWYRQSLGQGLEFLIYFQGNSAPDKSGLPSDRFSAERTGGSVSTLTIQRTQQEDSAVYLCASSLQGENTGELFFGEGSRLTVL.

The table lists this clonotype with many counts. The chain links TRBV20-1 to TRBJ2-5, with D perhaps given as TRBD1 or TRBD2 (6 bases each). This CDR3 comprises 14 residues. Per the germline V gene, CDR1 is DFQATT and CDR2 is SNEGSKA (reference sequence). V lost 6 bases, J lost 4 bases, and 18 bases lay in between. CDR3 sequence reads: CSASGQLGGETQYF. The DNA of the CDR3 is TGCAGTGCCTCCGGACAGCTGGGGGGAGAGACCCAGTACTTC.

This clonotype has at least ten counts. This chain joins TRBV4-3 and TRBJ1-6; the D is unclear. Trimming removed 0 bases at V and 5 bases at J, with 11 bases between. This CDR3 spans 16 amino acids. Germline CDR1 and CDR2: LGHNA and YSLEER. The CDR3 reads CASSQDRPADNSPLHF. The DNA for the CDR3 is TGCGCCAGCAGCCAAGATAGGCCAGCCGATAATTCACCCCTCCACTTT.

Relative to its sample, this clonotype is medium-sized (0.01 to 0.1%). The V call is TRBV5-1, the J call TRBJ1-1; D unclear. The germline V gene encodes CDR1 SGHRS and CDR2 YFSETQ. Trimming cost V 3 bases and J 1 base, with 19 bases left between them. The CDR3 consists of 17 residues. The CDR3 DNA sequence: TGCGCCAGCAGCTATACAACGGCGACCGAAACGAACACTGAAGCTTTCTTT. Translated: CASSYTTATETNTEAFF. Full variable domain (remainder filled in from reference TRBV5-1 and TRBJ1-1): KAGVTQTPRYLIKTRGQQVTLSCSPISGHRSVSWYQQTPGQGLQFLFEYFSETQRNKGNFPGRFSGRQFSNSRSEMNVSTLELGDSALYLCASSYTTATETNTEAFFGQGTRLTVV.

This clonotype was observed at least ten times. The chain recombines TRBV7-9 with TRBJ1-1; 9 bases are shared with TRBD1. After removal of 5 bases from V and 1 base from J, the junction contained 14 bases not matched to a gene. Germline-derived CDR1 and CDR2 are SEHNR and FQNEAQ (reference sequence). This CDR3 comprises 18 residues. The CDR3 nucleotides are TGTGCCAGCAGCCTTAAGAAAGGACAGGGGACGAAGAACACTGAAGCTTTCTTT. Amino acid sequence: CASSLKKGQGTKNTEAFF.

CDR3 loop: CASSLGQVGREQYF. In nucleotides, the CDR3 is TGTGCCAGCAGCTTGGGACAGGTGGGGAGGGAGCAGTACTTC. The chain employs TRBV11-2 and TRBJ2-7; 8 bases align to TRBD1. In germline, CDR1 is SGHAT, CDR2 FQNNGV. The CDR3 loop spans 14 amino acids. The ends lost 3 bases at V and 7 bases at J; junction bases unmatched: 8.

This clonotype was seen at least ten times. The chain combines TRBV7-9 with TRBJ2-5; D is ambiguous. CDR1 is SEHNR, CDR2 FQNEAQ, per germline (reference sequence). The CDR3 length is 12 residues. V was pared by 6 bases and J by 7 bases, with 12 bases between. The CDR3 loop is CASSTRGGTQYF. CDR3 coding DNA: TGTGCCAGCAGTACGCGCGGCGGGACCCAGTACTTC.

This clonotype was observed at least ten times. This chain uses TRBV20-1 with TRBJ1-6, with TRBD1 matching over 8 bases. The CDR3 runs 17 residues. Trimming at V came to 0 bases and at J to 9 bases, leaving 13 bases not matched to a gene. The V gene's germline CDR1 is DFQATT and CDR2 SNEGSKA (reference sequence). The CDR3 protein is CSARDPLGRTGSSPLHF. In DNA, the CDR3 is TGCAGTGCTAGAGATCCCTTGGGAAGGACAGGGAGTTCACCCCTCCACTTT.

This clonotype occurred a few times. The chain joins TRBV7-2 to TRBJ1-2; 7 positions match TRBD1. CDR3 length: 15 residues. CDR1 is SGHTA and CDR2 is FQGNSA in the germline V gene. V was pared by 4 bases and J by 2 bases, with 7 bases of the junction left unmatched. The CDR3: CASSSTPTGNYGYTF. The CDR3 nucleotides are TGTGCCAGCAGCTCGACGCCGACAGGGAACTATGGCTACACCTTC. The variable domain in full, with the rest retrieved from reference TRBV7-2 and TRBJ1-2, is GAGVSQSPSNKVTEKGKDVELRCDPISGHTALYWYRQSLGQGLEFLIYFQGNSAPDKSGLPSDRFSAERTGGSVSTLTIQRTQQEDSAVYLCASSSTPTGNYGYTFGSGTRLTVV.

At least ten counts were recorded for this clonotype. CDR3 nucleotides: TGTGCCAGCAGTCCCACCACTCTGACAGTCGGGGAGCTGTTTTTT. Its translation is CASSPTTLTVGELFF. The chain is built from TRBV2 and TRBJ2-2, with D maybe TRBD1 (5 bases). CDR1 is SNHLY, CDR2 FYNNEI, per germline. The CDR3 consists of 15 residues. V was trimmed by 5 bases and J by 7 bases, leaving 17 bases between them.

This clonotype was counted many times. The CDR3 DNA follows: TGCAGTGCTGAGACAGGGACCTATGGCTACACCTTC. Its protein is CSAETGTYGYTF. This chain joins TRBV20-1 and TRBJ1-2; 7 nucleotides agree with TRBD1. The CDR3 length is 12 residues. Germline CDR1 DFQATT, CDR2 SNEGSKA (reference sequence). The trim removed 5 bases at V and 4 bases at J, leaving 4 bases unmatched.

This clonotype showed up many times. V is TRBV20-1 and J is TRBJ1-1; the D gene is possibly TRBD1 (6 bases). Germline CDR1 DFQATT, CDR2 SNEGSKA (reference sequence). CDR3 length: 11 amino acids. The CDR3, as DNA: TGCTTAATAGGGGGGAGCACTGAAGCTTTCTTT. It codes for CLIGGSTEAFF.

This clonotype was recorded many times. J is TRBJ2-7 and V is TRBV5-1; 10 bases line up with TRBD1. The V gene's germline CDR1 is SGHRS and CDR2 YFSETQ. CDR3 size: 13 residues. V was clipped by 6 bases and J by 5 bases; unmatched bases: 5. The CDR3 DNA reads as TGCGCCAGCATCAGCGACAGGGGGCACGAGCAGTACTTC. Translation gives CASISDRGHEQYF.

This clonotype was detected many times. The chain has TRBV5-1 and TRBJ1-4, with D uncertain. V was trimmed by 4 bases and J by 3 bases, leaving 10 bases between them. CDR3 length equals 14 residues. From germline, CDR1 is SGHRS and CDR2 YFSETQ. The CDR3 DNA follows: TGCGCCAGCAGCCTCGGGTATGCTAATGAAAAACTGTTTTTT. Translated: CASSLGYANEKLFF. Full variable domain (missing parts from reference TRBV5-1 and TRBJ1-4): KAGVTQTPRYLIKTRGQQVTLSCSPISGHRSVSWYQQTPGQGLQFLFEYFSETQRNKGNFPGRFSGRQFSNSRSEMNVSTLELGDSALYLCASSLGYANEKLFFGSGTQLSVL.

This clonotype was detected many times. The V gene is TRBV6-2 or TRBV6-3, the J gene TRBJ1-5, with D hard to call. Deletions cut 6 bases from V and 5 bases from J, with 8 bases between. The CDR3 spans 12 residues. Germline CDR1 MNHEY, CDR2 SVGEGT. CDR3 protein: CASSPAYQPQHF. CDR3 bases: TGTGCCAGCAGCCCCGCCTATCAGCCCCAGCATTTT.

This clonotype was counted at least ten times. The chain joins TRBV5-1 to TRBJ1-2; weak D call: TRBD1 (5 bases). With 6 bases removed from V and 2 bases from J, the gap between germline ends came to 20 bases. This CDR3 region has 16 residues. CDR1 is SGHRS, CDR2 YFSETQ, per germline. Here the CDR3 DNA reads TGCGCCAGCAACCCTTTAATATCGACAGAGAACTATGGCTACACCTTC. This translates into CASNPLISTENYGYTF.

In its sample, this clonotype was seen many times. The genes are TRBV20-1 and TRBJ2-2, with TRBD1 identical over 8 bases. Germline CDR1 is DFQATT and CDR2 is SNEGSKA (reference sequence). The CDR3 extends over 14 amino acids. The J segment lost 6 bases and the V segment lost 2 bases, leaving 5 bases of the junction unmatched. This CDR3 reads CSARTGQGPGELFF. CDR3 nucleotides: TGCAGTGCTAGAACCGGACAGGGACCCGGGGAGCTGTTTTTT.